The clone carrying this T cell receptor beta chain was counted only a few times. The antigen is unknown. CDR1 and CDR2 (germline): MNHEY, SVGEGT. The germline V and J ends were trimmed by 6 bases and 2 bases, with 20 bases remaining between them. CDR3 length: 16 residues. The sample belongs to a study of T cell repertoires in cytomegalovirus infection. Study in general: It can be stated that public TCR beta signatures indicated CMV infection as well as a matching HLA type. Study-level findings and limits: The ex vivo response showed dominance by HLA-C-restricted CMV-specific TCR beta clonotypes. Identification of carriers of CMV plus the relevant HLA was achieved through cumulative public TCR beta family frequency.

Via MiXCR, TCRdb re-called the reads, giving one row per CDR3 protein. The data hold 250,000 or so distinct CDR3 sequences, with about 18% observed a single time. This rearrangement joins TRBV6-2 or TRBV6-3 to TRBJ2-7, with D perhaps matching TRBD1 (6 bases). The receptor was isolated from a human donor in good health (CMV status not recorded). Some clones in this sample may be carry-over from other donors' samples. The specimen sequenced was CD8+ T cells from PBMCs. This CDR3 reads CASSTPPGQLTYEQYF. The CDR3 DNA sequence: TGTGCCAGCAGCACCCCCCCGGGACAACTAACCTACGAGCAGTACTTC.